The present T cell receptor (beta chain) was sequenced within a study of blood T cell repertoires in COVID-19. For the study at large: COVID-19 samples from acute and convalescent phases originated in the United States, Italy and Spain.

TCRdb's copy holds only in-frame clones and misses some; the assay was immunoSEQ multiplex PCR. Counted here are around 300,000 clones, under 90% occurring once; the ten biggest clones make up under 2.5%. The specimen sequenced was peripheral blood. The TCR originated in a man over 45 with acute or convalescent COVID-19.

The DNA for the CDR3 is TGTGCCAGCAGCCTAAGGCCCCCGGGACAGGCATATTCTCAGCCCCAGCATTTT. Encoded protein: CASSLRPPGQAYSQPQHF. The chain combines TRBV4-2 with TRBJ1-5, with TRBD1 identical over 8 bases. The CDR3 is 18 residues long. Per germline, CDR1 LGHNA and CDR2 YNFKEQ. With V trimmed by 4 bases and J by 6 bases, 17 bases remained unmatched.